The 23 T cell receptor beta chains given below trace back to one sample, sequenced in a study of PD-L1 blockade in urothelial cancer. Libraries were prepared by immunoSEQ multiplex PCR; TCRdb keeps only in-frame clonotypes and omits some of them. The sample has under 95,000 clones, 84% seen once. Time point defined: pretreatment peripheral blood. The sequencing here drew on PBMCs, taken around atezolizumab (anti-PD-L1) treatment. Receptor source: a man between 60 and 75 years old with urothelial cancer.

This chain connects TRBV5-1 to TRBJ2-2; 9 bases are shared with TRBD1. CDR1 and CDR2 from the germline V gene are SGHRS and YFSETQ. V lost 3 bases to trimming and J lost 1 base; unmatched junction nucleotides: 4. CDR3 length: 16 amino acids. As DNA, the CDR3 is TGCGCCAGCAGCTGGGGGACAGGGAAGAACACCGGGGAGCTGTTTTTT. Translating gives CASSWGTGKNTGELFF. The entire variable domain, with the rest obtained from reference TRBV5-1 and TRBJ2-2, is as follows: KAGVTQTPRYLIKTRGQQVTLSCSPISGHRSVSWYQQTPGQGLQFLFEYFSETQRNKGNFPGRFSGRQFSNSRSEMNVSTLELGDSALYLCASSWGTGKNTGELFFGEGSRLTVL.

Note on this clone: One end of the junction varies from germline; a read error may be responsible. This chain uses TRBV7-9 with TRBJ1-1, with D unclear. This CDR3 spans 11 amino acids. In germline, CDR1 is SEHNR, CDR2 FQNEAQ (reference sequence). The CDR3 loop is CASSSNSEAFF. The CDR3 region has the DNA TGTGCCAGCAGCTCCAACAGTGAAGCTTTCTTT.

Here the CDR3 DNA reads TGTGCCAGCAGCCCAACAACAGCGGGCTCCTACGAGCAGTACTTC. It specifies CASSPTTAGSYEQYF. V and J are TRBV5-6 and TRBJ2-7, with a tentative D call TRBD2 (6 bases). Trimming took off 4 bases at V and 0 bases at J, with 14 bases between the two ends. This CDR3 spans 15 amino acids. CDR1 is SGHDT and CDR2 is YYEEEE in the germline V gene.

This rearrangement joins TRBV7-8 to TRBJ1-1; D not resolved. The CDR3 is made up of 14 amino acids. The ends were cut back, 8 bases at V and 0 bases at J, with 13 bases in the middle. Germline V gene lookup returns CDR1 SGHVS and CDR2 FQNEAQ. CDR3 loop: CASFSGLLNTEAFF. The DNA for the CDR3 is TGTGCCAGCTTTTCCGGACTGTTGAACACTGAAGCTTTCTTT.

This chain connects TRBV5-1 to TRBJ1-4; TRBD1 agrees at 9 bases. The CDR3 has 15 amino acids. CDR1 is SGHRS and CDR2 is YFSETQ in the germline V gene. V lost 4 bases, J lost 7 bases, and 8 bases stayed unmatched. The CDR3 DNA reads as TGCGCCAGCAGCCCTACCGGGACAGGGATTGAAAAACTGTTTTTT. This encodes CASSPTGTGIEKLFF.

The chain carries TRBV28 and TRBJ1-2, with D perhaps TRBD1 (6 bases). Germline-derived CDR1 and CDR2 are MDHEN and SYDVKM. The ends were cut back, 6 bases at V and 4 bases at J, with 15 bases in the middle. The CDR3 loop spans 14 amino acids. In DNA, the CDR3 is TGTGCCAGCAGAGCACGGCAGGGGTCCTATGGCTACACCTTC. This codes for CASRARQGSYGYTF.

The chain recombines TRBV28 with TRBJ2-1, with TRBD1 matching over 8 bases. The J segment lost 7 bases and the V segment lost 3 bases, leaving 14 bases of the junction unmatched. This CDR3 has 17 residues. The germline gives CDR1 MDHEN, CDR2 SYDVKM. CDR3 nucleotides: TGTGCCAGCAGTTTTTATCCCCCAGGGGGCAGTTTGAATGAGCAGTTCTTC. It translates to CASSFYPPGGSLNEQFF.

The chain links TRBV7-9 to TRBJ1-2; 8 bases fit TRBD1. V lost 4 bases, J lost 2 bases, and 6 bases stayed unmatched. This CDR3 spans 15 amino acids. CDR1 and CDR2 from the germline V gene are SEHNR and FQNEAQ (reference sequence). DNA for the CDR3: TGTGCCAGCAGCTCCGGGACAGGCAAGAACTATGGCTACACCTTC. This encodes CASSSGTGKNYGYTF.

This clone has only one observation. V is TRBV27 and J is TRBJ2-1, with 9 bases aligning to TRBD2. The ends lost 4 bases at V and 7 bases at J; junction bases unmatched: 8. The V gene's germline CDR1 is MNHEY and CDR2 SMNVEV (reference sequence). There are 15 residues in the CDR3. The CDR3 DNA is TGTGCCAGCAGTTCTGGGACTAGCAATTTAAATGAGCAGTTCTTC. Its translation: CASSSGTSNLNEQFF.

In DNA, the CDR3 is TGTGCCAGCAGCTATTTCCCAGGGGTCTACAATGAGCAGTTCTTC. Translating it yields CASSYFPGVYNEQFF. This rearrangement joins TRBV7-3 to TRBJ2-1, with TRBD1 as a possible D gene (6 bases). The germline gives CDR1 SGHTA, CDR2 FQGTGA. Trimming pared 4 bases from V and 3 bases from J, leaving 13 bases between. This CDR3 has 15 amino acids.

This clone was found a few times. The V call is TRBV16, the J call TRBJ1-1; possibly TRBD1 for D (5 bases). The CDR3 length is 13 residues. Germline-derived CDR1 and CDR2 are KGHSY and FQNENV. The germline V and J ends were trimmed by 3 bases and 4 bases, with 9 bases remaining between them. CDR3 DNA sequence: TGTGCCAGCAGCCAGGGGCAGGCCACTGAAGCTTTCTTT. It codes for CASSQGQATEAFF.

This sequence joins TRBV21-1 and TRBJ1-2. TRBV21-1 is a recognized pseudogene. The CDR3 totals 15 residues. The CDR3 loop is CASSKEEGPNYGYTF. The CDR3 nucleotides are TGTGCCAGCAGCAAAGAGGAGGGGCCCAACTATGGCTACACCTTC.

DNA for the CDR3: TGTGCCAGCAGCGACAGGGGATCCACTGAAGCTTTCTTT. Its translation: CASSDRGSTEAFF. The J gene is TRBJ1-1, the V gene TRBV11-2; TRBD1 matches at 8 bases. The CDR3 is made up of 13 amino acids. The ends lost 5 bases at V and 4 bases at J; junction bases unmatched: 3. CDR1 SGHAT and CDR2 FQNNGV come from the germline V gene.

The CDR3 sequence: CASSPGAADTIYF. CDR3 coding DNA: TGTGCCAGCTCACCAGGCGCGGCCGACACCATATATTTT. This chain uses TRBV18 with TRBJ1-3; D ambiguous. Germline V gene data show CDR1 as KGHSH and CDR2 as LQKENI. This CDR3 has 13 residues. The V gene lost 2 bases and the J gene lost 8 bases, with 10 bases spanning the gap.

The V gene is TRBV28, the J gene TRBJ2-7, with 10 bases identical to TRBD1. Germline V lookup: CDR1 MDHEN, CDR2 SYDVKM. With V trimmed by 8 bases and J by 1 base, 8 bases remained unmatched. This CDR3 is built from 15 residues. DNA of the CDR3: TGTGCCAGCCATTCTGGGGGACAGGGGTCCTACGAGCAGTACTTC. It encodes CASHSGGQGSYEQYF.

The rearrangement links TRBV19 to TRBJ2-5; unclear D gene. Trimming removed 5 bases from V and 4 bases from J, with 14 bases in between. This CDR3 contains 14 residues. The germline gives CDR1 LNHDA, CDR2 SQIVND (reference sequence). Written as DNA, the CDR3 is TGTGCCAGTAGTTCTCGATATCGAGGAGAGACCCAGTACTTC. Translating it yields CASSSRYRGETQYF.

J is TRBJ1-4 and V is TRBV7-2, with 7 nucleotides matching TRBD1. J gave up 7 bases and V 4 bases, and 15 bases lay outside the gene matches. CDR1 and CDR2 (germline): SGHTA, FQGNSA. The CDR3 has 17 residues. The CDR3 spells CASSSRQGGGRVEKLFF. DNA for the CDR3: TGTGCCAGCAGCTCCCGACAGGGTGGGGGTCGAGTTGAAAAACTGTTTTTT.

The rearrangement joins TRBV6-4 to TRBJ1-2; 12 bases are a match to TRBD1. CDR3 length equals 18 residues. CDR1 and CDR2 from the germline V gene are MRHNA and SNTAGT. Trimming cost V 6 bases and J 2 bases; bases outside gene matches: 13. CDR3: CASSEGPSGQGANYGYTF. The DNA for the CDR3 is TGTGCCAGCAGCGAGGGACCGTCGGGACAGGGGGCCAACTATGGCTACACCTTC.

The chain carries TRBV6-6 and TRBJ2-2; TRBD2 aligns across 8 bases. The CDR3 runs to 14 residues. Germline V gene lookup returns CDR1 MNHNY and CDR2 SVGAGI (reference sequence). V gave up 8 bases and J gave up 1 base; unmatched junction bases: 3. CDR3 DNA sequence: TGTGCCAGCGGGAGCGGGGGGAACACCGGGGAGCTGTTTTTT. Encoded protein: CASGSGGNTGELFF.

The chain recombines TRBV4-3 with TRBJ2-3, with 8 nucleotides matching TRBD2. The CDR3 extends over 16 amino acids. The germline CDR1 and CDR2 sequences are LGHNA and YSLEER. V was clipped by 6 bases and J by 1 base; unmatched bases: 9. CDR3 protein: CASRQHQTSGTDTQYF. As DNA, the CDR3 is TGCGCCAGCAGACAACATCAGACTAGCGGCACAGATACGCAGTATTTT.

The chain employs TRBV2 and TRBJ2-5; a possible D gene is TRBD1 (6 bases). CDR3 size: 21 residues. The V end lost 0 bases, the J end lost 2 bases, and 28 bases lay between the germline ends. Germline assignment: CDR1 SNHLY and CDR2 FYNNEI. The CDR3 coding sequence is TGTGCCAGCAGTGAAGCGATTCCGGGACACCGGTATCGAGTTGAGCAAGAGACCCAGTACTTC. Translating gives CASSEAIPGHRYRVEQETQYF.

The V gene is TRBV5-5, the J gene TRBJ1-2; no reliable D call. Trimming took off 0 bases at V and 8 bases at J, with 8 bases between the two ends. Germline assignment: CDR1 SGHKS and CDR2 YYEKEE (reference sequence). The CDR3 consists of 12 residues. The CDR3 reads CASSLDVAGYTF. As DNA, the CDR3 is TGTGCCAGCAGCTTGGACGTAGCGGGCTACACCTTC.

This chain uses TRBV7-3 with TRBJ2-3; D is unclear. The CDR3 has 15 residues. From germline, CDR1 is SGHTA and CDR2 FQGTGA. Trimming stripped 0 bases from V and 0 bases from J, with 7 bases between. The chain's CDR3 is CASSLTSSSTDTQYF. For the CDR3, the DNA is TGTGCCAGCAGCTTAACTAGTTCTAGCACAGATACGCAGTATTTT. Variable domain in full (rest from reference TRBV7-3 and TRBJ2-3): GAGVSQTPSNKVTEKGKYVELRCDPISGHTALYWYRQSLGQGPEFLIYFQGTGAADDSGLPNDRFFAVRPEGSVSTLKIQRTERGDSAVYLCASSLTSSSTDTQYFGPGTRLTVL.